The entry below gives a single T cell receptor (beta chain) sequence along with its context. No antigen is known for it. The assay was immunoSEQ multiplex PCR, and TCRdb's table has in-frame clones only and misses some. The sample has more than 13,000 clones; less than 70% are singletons. The data derive from a study of CD4+ T cells in melanoma. Germline V gives CDR1 LNHNV, CDR2 YYDKDF (reference sequence). V was cut by 3 bases and J by 4 bases, with 16 bases left in between. The CDR3 length is 15 residues. Study-wide points: CD8+ T cell, macrophage and B cell function reportedly correlated with neoantigen-specific CD4+ T cells. Reportedly, melanoma neoantigen-specific CD4+ T cells showed varied differentiation states.

This chain joins TRBV15 and TRBJ2-7; D is possibly TRBD1 or TRBD2 (5 bases each). The clonotype comes from a human donor with melanoma. Sequences were obtained from cells from a culture (not recorded whether cultured in vitro). CDR3 region: CATSSPGRKEYEQYF. The DNA of the CDR3 is TGTGCCACCAGCAGCCCGGGACGGAAAGAGTACGAGCAGTACTTC.